This T cell receptor beta chain emerged from a study of CD8 T cells in ankylosing spondylitis. Study-level results: Peripheral blood held disease-linked clones only at relatively low frequency, and these were CD8+. Blood from ankylosing spondylitis patients appeared to carry a characteristic roughly eight-variant TCR beta motif. Some of these motif variants have turned up before, in reports on reactive arthritis synovial fluid and blood.

This clonotype was detected ten times or more. Its antigen is as yet unknown. Trimming stripped 3 bases from V and 6 bases from J, with 13 bases between. Germline lookup yields CDR1 SGHKS and CDR2 YYEKEE (reference sequence). This CDR3 spans 13 amino acids. It was by quantitative 5'-RACE with molecular barcodes that TCR beta libraries were made. TCRdb processed the 5' RACE reads anew with MiXCR; each CDR3 protein has one entry. Of some 250,000 distinct CDR3 sequences in the sample, 20% to 30% are singletons; the top ten hold roughly 0.6%. The rearrangement uses TRBV5-5 and TRBJ2-7, with D perhaps TRBD1 or TRBD2 (6 bases each). The sequence derives from a male donor with ankylosing spondylitis or in good health (not recorded which). The sample consisted of blood, either unsorted or a sorted T cell fraction (not recorded which). The CDR3 DNA reads TGTGCCAGCAGCTACAGGGAGGTGGTCGAGCAGTACTTC. This sequence encodes CASSYREVVEQYF.